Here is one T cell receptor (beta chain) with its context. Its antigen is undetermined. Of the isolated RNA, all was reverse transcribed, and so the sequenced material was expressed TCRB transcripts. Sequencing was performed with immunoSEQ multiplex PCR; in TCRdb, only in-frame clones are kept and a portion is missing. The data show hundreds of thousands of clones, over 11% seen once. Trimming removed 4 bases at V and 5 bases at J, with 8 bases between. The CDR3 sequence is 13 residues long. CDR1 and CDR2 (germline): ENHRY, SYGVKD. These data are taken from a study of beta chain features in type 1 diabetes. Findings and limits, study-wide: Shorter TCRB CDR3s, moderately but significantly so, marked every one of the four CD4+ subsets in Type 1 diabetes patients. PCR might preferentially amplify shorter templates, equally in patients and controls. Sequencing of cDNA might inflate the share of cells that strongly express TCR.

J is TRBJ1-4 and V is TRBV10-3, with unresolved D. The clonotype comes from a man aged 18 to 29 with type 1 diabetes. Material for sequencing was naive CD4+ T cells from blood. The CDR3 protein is CAISGRENEKLFF. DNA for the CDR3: TGTGCCATCAGTGGGCGGGAGAATGAAAAACTGTTTTTT.